The following is a T cell receptor beta chain sequence with its context. Its antigen is undetermined. The data are from a study of Graves' ophthalmopathy and Graves' hyperthyroidism. The wider study: Peripheral blood was gathered at first diagnosis, ahead of any treatment whatsoever.

A diagnosis was made from clinical symptoms together with serum thyroxine, TRAb, thyroid ultrasound and orbital computed tomography. Whole-study findings and limits: Ophthalmopathy cases were distinguished from stable hyperthyroidism by a 13-signature model, reaching roughly 90% sensitivity and around 77% specificity.

Using RNA transcripts, the TCR beta CDR3 regions were amplified. HTBI primers were used in a first-round RT-PCR, which preceded a second-round multiplex PCR. From the multiplex PCR reads, TCRdb called clonotypes with MiXCR, one entry per CDR3 protein. Among under 250,000 distinct CDR3 sequences listed, around a fifth were seen once. Trimming removed 3 bases at V and 5 bases at J, with 10 bases between. CDR3 length equals 13 residues. Germline-derived CDR1 and CDR2 are SGHTA and FQGNSA. Source material: peripheral blood. The clonotype comes from a woman in her forties or fifties with Graves' ophthalmopathy. The V and J genes are TRBV7-2 and TRBJ1-1; possibly TRBD1 for D (5 bases). CDR3 coding DNA: TGTGCCAGCAGCTTCAGCAGGGATACTGAAGCTTTCTTT. Its protein product is CASSFSRDTEAFF.